One sample yielded the 14 T cell receptor beta chains listed below, sequenced in a study of blood T cell repertoires in COVID-19. Measured with immunoSEQ multiplex PCR; TCRdb has only the in-frame clones, and not every one. There are about 35,000 clones in the sample; more than 75% occur only once, and roughly two fifths lies in the top ten. What was sequenced was peripheral blood. The source is an elderly man with active or convalescent COVID-19.

The chain has TRBV7-6 and TRBJ1-5; D ambiguous. The CDR3 sequence is 13 residues long. With 1 base removed from V and 5 bases from J, the gap between germline ends came to 6 bases. Germline V gene lookup returns CDR1 SGHVS and CDR2 FNYEAQ. CDR3 DNA sequence: TGTGCCAGCAGCTTAGACAGTTATCAGCCCCAGCATTTT. Translation gives CASSLDSYQPQHF.

As for this clone: At one boundary the junction diverges from the germline segment, which might be a read error. The CDR3 is CASTLAGSRGPHNEQFF. CDR3 DNA: TGTGCCAGCACTTTAGCGGGGTCGAGGGGCCCACACAATGAGCAGTTCTTC. This rearrangement joins TRBV27 to TRBJ2-1, with 8 nucleotides matching TRBD2. Per germline, CDR1 MNHEY and CDR2 SMNVEV (reference sequence). The CDR3 totals 17 residues.

This chain joins TRBV6-5 and TRBJ2-7; 7 bases fit TRBD1. The J segment lost 0 bases and the V segment lost 6 bases, leaving 5 bases of the junction unmatched. The germline V gene encodes CDR1 MNHEY and CDR2 SVGAGI. The length of the CDR3 is 14 residues. The CDR3 DNA reads TGTGCCAGCAGAAGCCGGGACAGCTCCTACGAGCAGTACTTC. Protein sequence: CASRSRDSSYEQYF.

The rearrangement uses TRBV7-3 and TRBJ2-1; possible D gene TRBD1, 7 bases. CDR3 length equals 16 residues. Trimming took off 5 bases at V and 0 bases at J, with 14 bases between the two ends. Germline CDR1 and CDR2: SGHTA and FQGTGA. In DNA form, the CDR3 reads TGTGCCAGCAGCCCCCAGGGGGGTCGCTCCTACAATGAGCAGTTCTTC. Its protein is CASSPQGGRSYNEQFF. The full variable domain, rest sourced from reference TRBV7-3 and TRBJ2-1, is GAGVSQTPSNKVTEKGKYVELRCDPISGHTALYWYRQSLGQGPEFLIYFQGTGAADDSGLPNDRFFAVRPEGSVSTLKIQRTERGDSAVYLCASSPQGGRSYNEQFFGPGTRLTVL.

V and J are TRBV30 and TRBJ2-7; 8 nucleotides match TRBD2. Per the germline V gene, CDR1 is GTSNPN and CDR2 is SVGIG (reference sequence). Trimming at V came to 7 bases and at J to 0 bases, leaving 5 bases not matched to a gene. The CDR3 consists of 13 residues. The CDR3 DNA reads as TGTGCCTTCCGACTAGCGAGCTCCTACGAGCAGTACTTC. It codes for CAFRLASSYEQYF.

V gene TRBV5-1 combines with J gene TRBJ2-7; 9 nucleotides line up with TRBD1. The CDR3 contains 15 residues. In germline, CDR1 is SGHRS, CDR2 YFSETQ. The junction had 3 bases not matched to a gene; V was cut back by 2 bases and J by 0 bases. CDR3 coding DNA: TGCGCCAGCAGCTTAACAGGGGGCGGCTCCTACGAGCAGTACTTC. This codes for CASSLTGGGSYEQYF.

This rearrangement joins TRBV3-1 (or the pseudogene TRBV3-2) to TRBJ2-5; D ambiguous. There are 13 residues in the CDR3. The V and J ends lost 5 bases and 3 bases respectively, with 10 bases between them. CDR1 and CDR2 from the germline V gene are LGHDT and YNNKEL (reference sequence). In nucleotides, the CDR3 is TGTGCCAGCAGCGCCGTAGTAGAAGAGACCCAGTACTTC. It is translated as CASSAVVEETQYF.

The chain joins TRBV5-4 to TRBJ1-4; D is possibly TRBD1 (6 bases). The CDR3 loop spans 14 amino acids. Deletions cut 2 bases from V and 7 bases from J, with 12 bases between. Germline CDR1 reads SGHNT; CDR2 reads YYREEE (reference sequence). The CDR3 coding sequence is TGTGCCAGCAGCTTTTGGGGGCGCGGTGAAAAACTGTTTTTT. The encoded protein is CASSFWGRGEKLFF.

This chain connects TRBV4-1 to TRBJ1-5, with no clear D. This CDR3 has 16 amino acids. Trimming shortened V by 0 bases and J by 11 bases, and 20 bases separated the two germline ends. CDR1 and CDR2 (germline): MGHRA, YSYEKL. The CDR3 sequence is CASSQDERGLDLAQHF. DNA for the CDR3: TGCGCCAGCAGCCAAGATGAGAGAGGACTCGACTTGGCCCAGCATTTT.

The V call is TRBV30, the J call TRBJ2-2, with 7 nucleotides matching TRBD2. The CDR3 spans 14 residues. The V gene end was trimmed by 0 bases and the J gene end by 6 bases; junction bases not matched to a gene: 4. The germline CDR1 and CDR2 sequences are GTSNPN and SVGIG (reference sequence). The CDR3 loop is CAWSVREDSGELFF. The CDR3 nucleotides read TGTGCCTGGAGTGTACGGGAGGACTCCGGGGAGCTGTTTTTT.

This clone showed up just a few times. The chain joins TRBV27 to TRBJ1-3; 8 positions match TRBD1. This CDR3 comprises 17 residues. V trimming: 6 bases; J trimming: 3 bases; junction bases outside the gene matches: 13. From germline, CDR1 is MNHEY and CDR2 SMNVEV (reference sequence). The CDR3 sequence: CASRPLDRAVYGNTIYF. The DNA of the CDR3 is TGTGCCAGCAGACCCCTGGACAGGGCAGTGTATGGAAACACCATATATTTT.

The gene calls are TRBV6-1 and TRBJ2-2; D might be TRBD1 (6 bases). CDR3 length: 15 amino acids. V was pared by 3 bases and J by 6 bases, with 14 bases between. From germline, CDR1 is MNHNS and CDR2 SASEGT. CDR3 bases: TGTGCCAGCAGTGAGCGCGGACAGACGGCCGGGGAGCTGTTTTTT. It codes for CASSERGQTAGELFF.

The V and J genes are TRBV15 and TRBJ2-5; maybe TRBD1 (5 bases). Germline-derived CDR1 and CDR2 are LNHNV and YYDKDF (reference sequence). The V end was cut by 4 bases, the J end by 7 bases, with 7 bases between. The CDR3 loop spans 11 amino acids. The CDR3 loop is CATSTQGTQYF. The DNA for the CDR3 is TGTGCCACCAGCACCCAGGGGACCCAGTACTTC. Full variable domain (rest looked up from reference TRBV15 and TRBJ2-5): DAMVIQNPRYQVTQFGKPVTLSCSQTLNHNVMYWYQQKSSQAPKLLFHYYDKDFNNEADTPDNFQSRRPNTSFCFLDIRSPGLGDTAMYLCATSTQGTQYFGPGTRLLVL.

The chain combines TRBV27 with TRBJ1-6, with 7 positions matching TRBD1. CDR1 is MNHEY and CDR2 is SMNVEV in the germline V gene (reference sequence). V was clipped by 6 bases and J by 9 bases; unmatched bases: 20. There are 18 residues in the CDR3. The CDR3 DNA reads TGTGCCAGCAGGAGGGGTTCCAGGGGGAGCGTGGTATTTTCACCCCTCCACTTT. This encodes CASRRGSRGSVVFSPLHF.